The entry below gives a single TCR beta chain sequence along with its context. The V end lost 1 base, the J end lost 1 base, and 13 bases lay between the germline ends. The germline V gene has CDR1 SGHTA and CDR2 FQGTGA. This CDR3 comprises 17 residues. The sample originates from a study of T cell changes during pregnancy in multiple sclerosis. Sequenced by immunoSEQ multiplex PCR; TCRdb stores in-frame clones only, minus some. The sample has under 70,000 clones; about 90% are singletons. The TCR comes from a female donor with multiple sclerosis, enrolled in a pregnancy study. The rearrangement links TRBV7-3 to TRBJ1-4; D call uncertain. The sample was CD4+ T cells from peripheral blood mononuclear cells, taken in the first trimester of pregnancy. The CDR3 sequence: CASSLMRAWGTNEKLFF. The CDR3 nucleotides read TGTGCCAGCAGCTTAATGCGGGCCTGGGGAACTAATGAAAAACTGTTTTTT.